This is a list of T cell receptor beta chains from one sample in a study of cytomegalovirus exposure and HLA in healthy donors. Sequencing was performed with immunoSEQ multiplex PCR; in TCRdb, only in-frame clones are kept and a portion is missing. The sample consists of about 170,000 clones, under 90% of them appearing once. Material: PBMCs. The receptors were gathered from a man aged 30 to 39 in good health and CMV-seropositive. Each CDR3 is given with its conserved first and last residue. Each record gives: V gene, J gene, D gene, clone size, CDR3 protein. D genes are given only for firm matches. Clone size is stated in some rows and not others, as once, few, many or a class when expanded.

>TRBV4-2|TRBJ2-1|TRBD2|-
CASSQEWQLAGLDNEQFF
>TRBV4-1|TRBJ1-1|-|-
CASSQAPEVMNTEAFF
>TRBV7-9|TRBJ2-1|-|-
CASSLVQGSYNEQFF
>TRBV15|TRBJ1-2|TRBD1|few
CATSRDRGYGYTF
>TRBV19|TRBJ2-1|TRBD1|once
CASSGRQGYSYNEQFF
>TRBV18|TRBJ1-5|-|-
CASSPTEGSNQPQHF
>TRBV28|TRBJ1-1|-|once
CAISTALNTEAFF
>TRBV5-4|TRBJ2-3|TRBD2|-
CASSKSGNRDTQYF
>TRBV7-9|TRBJ2-2|-|-
CASSLGRVDTGELFF
>TRBV4-1|TRBJ2-3|TRBD2|-
CASSQIAGGPGDTQYF
>TRBV5-1|TRBJ2-3|-|-
CASSLRNRAIDTQYF
>TRBV7-9|TRBJ2-2|TRBD2|-
CASSDKQGLAANTGELFF
>TRBV6-1|TRBJ1-1|TRBD1|-
CASSESGGRNTEAFF
>TRBV6-1|TRBJ2-3|-|-
CASRRALPSTDTQYF
>TRBV14|TRBJ2-7|TRBD2|-
CASSQGTSGSRSYEQYF
>TRBV25-1|TRBJ1-4|TRBD1|-
CASSHRQGARNEKLFF
>TRBV9|TRBJ2-5|TRBD2|once
CASSVDTAGGYQETQYF
>TRBV5-1|TRBJ1-1|-|-
CASSLRGGNSEAFF
>TRBV25-1|TRBJ2-1|TRBD2|-
CASSESGSGGYNEQFF
>TRBV27|TRBJ2-1|TRBD1|-
CASSSGGASYNEQFF
>TRBV7-9|TRBJ2-1|-|-
CASSLVGDKRQNEQFF
>TRBV7-9|TRBJ1-3|-|-
CSSSLGGSGNTIYF
>TRBV6-5|TRBJ1-2|-|-
CASSYGGDYGYTF
>TRBV6-6|TRBJ1-4|TRBD1|-
CASSETGTGHEKLFF
>TRBV28|TRBJ2-7|TRBD1|-
CASSFGQVYF
>TRBV11-2|TRBJ1-6|TRBD1|-
CASSDGDRDLSPLHF
>TRBV25-1|TRBJ2-1|TRBD2|-
CASSRREATNEQFF
>TRBV6-1|TRBJ2-5|TRBD2|-
CASRRTSGAETQYF
>TRBV4-3|TRBJ1-4|-|-
CASSQDPLVGLTGCEKLFF
>TRBV7-6|TRBJ2-5|TRBD2|once
CASSYRMGTSGQKGSPQETQYF
>TRBV5-5|TRBJ2-5|TRBD2|-
CASSWGGFLAGGQETQYF
>TRBV5-1|TRBJ2-2|-|once
CASSLAEATGELFF
>TRBV6-5|TRBJ2-6|-|-
CASSLQGPGANVLTF
>TRBV9|TRBJ2-2|TRBD1|-
CASSDRGRTDTGELFF
>TRBV5-1|TRBJ2-1|TRBD2|-
CASSYPSSGRLPIGNEQFF
>TRBV6-1|TRBJ2-5|-|-
CASSNEPGYQETQYF
>TRBV9|TRBJ1-6|-|-
CASSGVGAFTLHF
>TRBV27|TRBJ1-1|TRBD1|-
CASSKPGQGTEAFF
>TRBV7-2|TRBJ2-7|-|-
CASSLWLAEQYF
>TRBV27|TRBJ1-1|TRBD1|-
CASSPGTANTEAFF
>TRBV2|TRBJ1-3|-|-
CASSPGLTSSGNTIYF
>TRBV14|TRBJ1-2|-|-
CASSPHQGLDGYTF
>TRBV30|TRBJ2-5|-|-
CACGQGHQETQYF
>TRBV23-1|TRBJ2-1|-|-
CASWRMSYNEQFF
>TRBV6-5|TRBJ2-3|TRBD2|-
CASSSPGGSTDTQYF
>TRBV27|TRBJ2-7|TRBD1|-
CASSLKGQTYEQYF